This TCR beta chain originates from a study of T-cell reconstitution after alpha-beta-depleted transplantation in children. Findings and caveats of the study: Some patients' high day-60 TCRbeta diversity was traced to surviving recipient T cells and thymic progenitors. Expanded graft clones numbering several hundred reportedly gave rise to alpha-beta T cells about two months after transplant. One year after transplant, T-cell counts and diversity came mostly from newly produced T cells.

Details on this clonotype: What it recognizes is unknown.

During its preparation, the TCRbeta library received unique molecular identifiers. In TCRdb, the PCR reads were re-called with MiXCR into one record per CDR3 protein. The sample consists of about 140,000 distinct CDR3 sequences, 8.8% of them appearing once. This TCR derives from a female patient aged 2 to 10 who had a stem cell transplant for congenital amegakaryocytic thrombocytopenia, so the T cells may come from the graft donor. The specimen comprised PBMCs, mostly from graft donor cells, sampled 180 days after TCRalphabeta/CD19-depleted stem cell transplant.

CDR3 loop: CASSETGGNTGELFF. The CDR3 nucleotides read TGTGCCAGCAGCGAGACAGGGGGGAACACCGGGGAGCTGTTTTTT. This chain connects TRBV5-6 to TRBJ2-2, with 9 bases identical to TRBD1. The CDR3 length is 15 residues. Trimming removed 4 bases from V and 1 base from J; junction bases left unmatched: 2. Germline loops: CDR1 SGHDT, CDR2 YYEEEE.